This T cell receptor beta chain was sequenced for a study of radiation and T cells in renal cell carcinoma. CDR1 is SEHNR and CDR2 is FQNEAQ in the germline V gene (reference sequence). This CDR3 contains 16 residues. The V gene lost 3 bases and the J gene lost 0 bases, with 15 bases spanning the gap. TCRdb's table, derived via immunoSEQ multiplex PCR, lists solely in-frame clones and lacks some. Here the sample spans about 49,000 clones, 83% being singletons. The time point: baseline pretreatment blood. The treatment is: 15 Gy SBRT to primary tumor, nephrectomy 4 weeks later. The rearrangement uses TRBV7-9 and TRBJ2-7; the D gene is possibly TRBD2 (6 bases). Sample: blood, taken from a patient whose treatment included radiotherapy and nephrectomy. This clonotype was obtained from a woman in her seventies with renal cell carcinoma. This chain's CDR3 is CASSLDASGSSYEQYF. DNA for the CDR3: TGTGCCAGCAGCTTGGACGCCTCCGGGAGCTCCTACGAGCAGTACTTC.